Here is one T cell receptor beta chain with its context. The target of this receptor is not known. No much larger clone exists at a distance of one base, and base qualities are not known. The sample originates from a study of cytomegalovirus exposure and HLA in healthy donors (dated by TCRdb to 2015 to 2018). With respect to the entire study: An earlier analysis of some 600 of the donors reported about 300 Gb of sequence data and about 120 million unique TCR beta sequences obtained from some 170 million T cells. A later genetic analysis took genome-wide SNP genotypes for about 60% of the roughly 670 donors and used that subset as a discovery cohort. The aim of the study was to test whether cataloging public T cell receptors could identify signatures of past pathogen exposure. Typing coverage differed by locus: A, B, C, DRB1 and DQB1 were typed in roughly 629-630 donors, DQA1 in roughly 510, DPA1 in 600 to 610, and DPB1 in just under 490. Besides the first cohort of roughly 660 subjects, a separate validation cohort made up of 120 different subjects was used. A few DR-DQ haplotypes were handled as single units for association and clustering because linkage in the cohort was strong. To predict cytomegalovirus infection status, the study combined high-throughput TCR immunosequencing, statistical association of individual TCRs with disease status, and machine learning. The study used immunosequencing to profile the T cell repertoires of hundreds of subjects and linked those repertoires to cytomegalovirus serostatus. Across approximately 420 genotyped donors of the cohort, an average of about 240,000 unique TCR beta nucleotide sequences per donor were sequenced, and approximately 19% of those sequences were non-productive. Every repertoire in the discovery cohort had been generated on one and the same sequencing platform. In an earlier analysis of around 540 of the donors, high-throughput TCR beta sequencing was used to judge whether each TCR beta V gene segment behaved as functional or pseudogenic. An early release covering about 600 HLA-typed donors comprised 250 to 350 gigabases of sequencing data and around 80 million unique TCR sequences. HLA typing covered class I and class II loci at four-digit resolution. A later analysis re-analyzed previously published TCR beta repertoires from approximately 670 donors and added high-resolution HLA genotyping to study TCR occurrence patterns. Rather than drawing on any new phenotypic data, the later analysis identified candidate immune exposures from TCR beta sequences and the way those sequences occurred across donors. Among the roughly 400 genotyped donors, around 81% belonged to the genetic ancestry cluster associated with self-reported Caucasian donors. Donor age, sex, ethnicity and CMV serostatus were compiled alongside the repertoire data. Beyond this particular receptor, the publication reports: Cytomegalovirus status was reported to be diagnosed by the classifier with high specificity and sensitivity in both the original and validation cohorts. The study gave a list of under 200 TCR beta chains associated with cytomegalovirus. Some IMGT-functional V segments, including TRBV6-2 and TRBV6-3, could not be told apart with the 87-base-pair reads, so those segments were excluded. In this cohort, only TCR beta chains were sequenced, and detectable features were limited by the absence of alpha or paired-chain data. A later analysis found that most CMV-associated TCR beta chains appeared HLA-restricted, with HLA associations seemingly driven largely by CMV exposure. For the cohort, immune exposure information was limited to CMV serostatus. A few of the identified cytomegalovirus-associated TCR beta chains were confirmed in vitro to be specific for cytomegalovirus antigens. Because counts were too low, roughly 18 rarely observed V segments, including chromosome 9 orphons, were left out of the earlier analysis of several hundred of the donors. A group of highly shared sequence variants was considered likely to be a technical artifact of the sequencing pipeline. The authors suggested that the approach could potentially be extended to other disease states and immunological phenotypes. A later analysis reported that several top co-occurrence clusters appeared linked to parvovirus B19, influenza, CMV and Epstein-Barr virus. The presence/absence analyses assumed that sequencing depth was roughly uniform across donors, and that assumption may not be true. Compared with equally common non-associated chains, HLA-associated TCR beta chains in a later analysis were more clonally expanded and had lower generation probabilities. HLA typing was unavailable for some donors at each locus, so association tests used only the typed subset. According to a later analysis, TCR association rates differed among HLA loci, with DRB1 alleles showing the most associated TCRs and HLA-C alleles showing the fewest. An association between a missense DCLRE1C variant and V-gene and J-gene trimming of TCR beta chains was found in a later genetic analysis and replicated in an independent cohort. While some public TCRs were present in many individuals, most TCR sequences turned up only very rarely across donors. Linkage disequilibrium might explain the correlated functional status among segregating V segments, but an unknown experimental factor could not be excluded. In an earlier analysis of more than 500 of the donors, most TCR beta V segments appeared in productive rearrangements about 87% or about 30% of the time, broadly matching IMGT annotations. A later genetic analysis reported fewer N-insertions in productive TCRs among donors in an Asian-associated ancestry cluster than the approximately 700-donor mean. A further reported finding was that TCR beta sequences accurately predicted the HLA-A and HLA-B alleles for most subjects in the first cohort. Specific HLA alleles were associated with roughly 16,000 TCR beta sequences at a false discovery rate of 0.05 in a later analysis. When HLA alleles, especially DR and DQ, strongly co-occurred, TCR associations were difficult to assign to individual alleles.

In total, fewer than 750 healthy bone marrow donors made up the cohort. At the time of sampling, every cohort member was nominally healthy, though immune exposures that went unrecorded were likely present. The donor was CMV seronegative and was included in the group of a few hundred seronegative cohort members. Every donor gave a peripheral blood sample, and the peripheral blood mononuclear cells from that sample were used for TCR beta sequencing. The Qiagen DNeasy Blood Extraction Kit was used to extract genomic DNA from the blood cell samples. From a lookup of the germline V gene, CDR1 and CDR2 are MGHRA and YSYEKL. V is pared back by 4 bases and J by 14 bases, with 21 bases lying between the germline termini. Reading from cysteine to phenylalanine, the CDR3 counts 15 amino acids. Solely the CDR3 DNA is kept, with 45 bases framed from the first base. Library preparation used the immunoSEQ multiplex PCR assay. For the multiplex PCR, a mixture combining 60 forward primers for TCR Vbeta segments and 13 reverse primers for TCR Jbeta segments was used. A multiplex PCR assay on genomic DNA amplified the CDR3 region of rearranged TCR beta genes. The amplified TCR beta libraries were sequenced on the Illumina HiSeq System as 87-base-pair reads. Under the source paper's analysis protocol: In a later analysis, tens of millions of unique TCR beta chains were counted across the approximately 640 repertoires, and about 9.9 million of these chains were shared by at least two donors. A nearest-neighbor algorithm error-corrected the raw reads and collapsed the reads into unique sequences, merging closely related sequences to remove PCR and sequencing errors. CDR3 sequences were aligned to IMGT reference sequences to assign V, D and J gene segments. For a sequence to be retained, a match of at least six nucleotides was required to both a V gene segment and a J gene segment. Rearrangements were classified as productive when the CDR3 lacked stop codons and remained in frame with V and J, and all other rearrangements were classified as non-productive. CDR3 was defined by IMGT convention, running from the second conserved V-encoded cysteine to the conserved J-encoded phenylalanine. The earlier analysis of some 580 of the donors excluded any sequence lacking an unambiguous match to a single V gene segment. In an earlier analysis of approximately 610 of the donors, V segments were called functional above 56.7% productive rearrangements and were called segregating when the between-donor standard deviation exceeded 5%. A statistical classification framework was built to diagnose cytomegalovirus status from the catalog of TCR beta chain sequences. V and J gene assignment, in a later analysis, came from comparing TCR nucleotide sequences with IMGT/GENE-DB human TR gene sequences. Using the TCRdist pipeline, a later analysis assigned CDR3 sequences along with most-parsimonious VDJ recombination scenarios. In a later analysis, every TCR beta chain was defined by the combination of its CDR3 amino acid sequence and its V-gene family, and reads without a unique V-gene family were dropped. A later analysis removed 500 to 600 highly shared, low-generation-probability nucleotide sequences to deal with suspected cross-contamination and a sequencing artifact. In a later analysis, a clonal expansion index for each public chain was calculated from normalized within-repertoire ranks of inferred template counts. In a later analysis, generation probabilities were computed using a VDJ recombination model fitted to out-of-frame rearrangements, and the results were checked against IGoR. Hypergeometric tests were used in a later analysis to score TCR-TCR, TCR-HLA and TCR-CMV co-occurrence, with a repertoire-size bias correction applied to the TCR pairs. In a later analysis, false discovery rates were estimated by permuting HLA or CMV assignments 20 times. In a later analysis, co-occurring TCRs were grouped with DBSCAN, and TCRdist sequence similarity was added when clustering was performed within HLA-allele-positive subsets. Repertoires with fewer than 30,000 or more than 120,000 public chains were left out of co-occurrence clustering, as were a handful of repertoires with anomalous nucleotide sharing. Here the immuneACCESS table is served through TCRdb, limited to in-frame sequences with V and J called. Missing clones are a known gap in these copies; in checked studies unresolved V genes cover under half, and the rest lacks a known reason. V and J calls and clone size follow that table, whereas D and trimming were derived from the DNA. A total of 100,000 or so clones appear in this sample, around 75% of them only once. Roughly 1.3% of the sample is taken by the ten largest.

The specimen sequenced was PBMCs. This receptor chain uses TRBV4-1 and TRBJ1-6; TRBD1 is perhaps the D gene, given 5 matching bases. The source of this sequence is a man in his forties in good health and CMV-seronegative. The CDR3 sequence is CASSPLVGRVMALHF. The DNA sequence is given as TGCGCCAGCAGCCCCCTAGTAGGCAGGGTTATGGCCCTCCACTTT.